The clone carrying this T cell receptor (beta chain) occurred many times. TCRdb recomputed calls from the 5' RACE reads with MiXCR, one row per CDR3 protein. The sample contains about 64,000 distinct CDR3 sequences, about 19% of which appear only once. Unmatched junction bases numbered 3, after V lost 6 bases and J lost 4 bases. Germline CDR1 reads WSHSY; CDR2 reads SAAADI. The CDR3 covers 14 residues. This specimen belongs to a study of HIV-infected patients and healthy controls. The V gene is TRBV10-2, the J gene TRBJ1-6; 7 bases agree with TRBD1. The source of this sequence is a human donor in good health. The specimen sequenced was CD4+ T cells from blood. The CDR3 DNA sequence: TGCGCCAGCAGACCGGGACAGTATAATTCACCCCTCCACTTT. Residues: CASRPGQYNSPLHF.